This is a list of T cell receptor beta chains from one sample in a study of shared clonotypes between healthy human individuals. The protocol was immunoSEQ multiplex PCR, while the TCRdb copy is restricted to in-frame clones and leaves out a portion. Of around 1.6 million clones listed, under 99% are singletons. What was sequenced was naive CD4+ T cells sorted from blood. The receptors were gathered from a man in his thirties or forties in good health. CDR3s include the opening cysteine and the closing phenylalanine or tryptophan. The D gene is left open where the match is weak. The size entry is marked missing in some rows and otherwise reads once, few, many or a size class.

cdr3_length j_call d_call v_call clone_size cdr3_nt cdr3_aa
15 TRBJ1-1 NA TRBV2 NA TGTGCCAGCACCAATAACGGACGGACGAACACTGAAGCTTTCTTT CASTNNGRTNTEAFF
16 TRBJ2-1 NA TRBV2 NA TGTGCCAGCAGCCCAGTAGCGGTCCACTACGTCAATGAGCAGTTCTTC CASSPVAVHYVNEQFF
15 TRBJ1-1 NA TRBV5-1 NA TGCGCCAGCAGCTTGTTCGCCGCGATGAACACTGAAGCTTTCTTT CASSLFAAMNTEAFF
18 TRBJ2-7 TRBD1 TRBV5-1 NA TGCGCCAGCAGCTTGGGTTTCTCCGGTTCGGACAGGCCCTACGAGCAGTACTTC CASSLGFSGSDRPYEQYF
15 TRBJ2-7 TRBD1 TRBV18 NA TGTGCCAGCTCACCCTCGACAGGGGCCCTGTACGAGCAGTACTTC CASSPSTGALYEQYF
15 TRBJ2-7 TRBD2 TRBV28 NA TGTGCCAGCAGTACTCGACTAGCGGGAACCTACGAGCAGTACTTC CASSTRLAGTYEQYF
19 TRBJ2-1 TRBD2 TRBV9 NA TGTGCCAGCAGCACCTCCCTTGTAACTAGCGGGAAATTATCGAATGAGCAGTTCTTC CASSTSLVTSGKLSNEQFF
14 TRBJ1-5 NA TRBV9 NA TGTGCCAGCAGCGGAGGACTGACCAATCAGCCCCAGCATTTT CASSGGLTNQPQHF
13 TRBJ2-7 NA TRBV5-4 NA TGTGCCAGCAGCAGAAAGGACGTCTACGAGCAGTACTTC CASSRKDVYEQYF
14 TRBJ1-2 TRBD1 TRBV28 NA TGTGCCAGCAGCCCGCCCGGACAGGGGTATGGCTACACCTTC CASSPPGQGYGYTF
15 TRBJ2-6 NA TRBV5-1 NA TGCGCCAGCAGTCCTGGGGCAACTGGGGCCAACGTCCTGACTTTC CASSPGATGANVLTF
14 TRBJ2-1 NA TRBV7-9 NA TGTGCCAGCAGCTTCCCCTGGGGGGTGGGTGAGCAGTTCTTC CASSFPWGVGEQFF
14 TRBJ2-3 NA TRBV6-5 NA TGTGCCAGCAGGAACTCAGGGTATGCAGATACGCAGTATTTT CASRNSGYADTQYF
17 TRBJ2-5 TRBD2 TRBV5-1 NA TGCGCCAGCAGCACAACCCTCGGACTAGCGGGGGAAGAGACCCAGTACTTC CASSTTLGLAGEETQYF
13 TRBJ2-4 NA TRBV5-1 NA TGCGCCAGCAGCTTGGCCGCAGGGAACATTCAGTACTTC CASSLAAGNIQYF
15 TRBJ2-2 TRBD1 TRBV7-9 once TGTGCCAGCAGCACCAACAGGGGAAACACCGGGGAGCTGTTTTTT CASSTNRGNTGELFF
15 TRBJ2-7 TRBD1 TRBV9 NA TGTGCCAGCAGCGTAGGGACAGGGGGCCCTTACGAGCAGTACTTC CASSVGTGGPYEQYF
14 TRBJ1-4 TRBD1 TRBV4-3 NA TGCGCCAGCAGCCGGCAGGGGGCGAGTGAAAAACTGTTTTTT CASSRQGASEKLFF
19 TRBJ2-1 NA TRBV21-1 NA TGTGCCAGCAGCAAAGTCACTCAGAACCCGGGACTAGCGCACAATGAGCAGTTCTTC CASSKVTQNPGLAHNEQFF
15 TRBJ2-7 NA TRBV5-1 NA TGCGCCAGCAGCCTAACAGGGAGTACGGGCCACGAGCAGTACTTC CASSLTGSTGHEQYF
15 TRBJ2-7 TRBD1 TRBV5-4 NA TGTGCCAGCAGCTGGAGGACAGGGGCGTTGGAGGAGCAGTACTTC CASSWRTGALEEQYF
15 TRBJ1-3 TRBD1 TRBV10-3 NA TGTGCCATCAACCCCGGGACAGGCGGTGGAAACACCATATATTTT CAINPGTGGGNTIYF
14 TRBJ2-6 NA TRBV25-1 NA TGTGCCAGCAGTGAATCCCGGGGGGCCAACGTCCTGACTTTC CASSESRGANVLTF
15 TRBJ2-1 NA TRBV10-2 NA TGCGCCAGCATTGGGCGGGCCAGCTCCTACAATGAGCAGTTCTTC CASIGRASSYNEQFF
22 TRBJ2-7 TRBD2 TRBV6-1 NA TGTGCCAGCAGTGAATTGGCCTATTCGGAGGGAGTAGCGGGATTGAGCTCCTACGAGCAGTACTTC CASSELAYSEGVAGLSSYEQYF
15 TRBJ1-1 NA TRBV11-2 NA TGTGCCAGCCGAAAGCCGGGGGGCACGGACACTGAAGCTTTCTTT CASRKPGGTDTEAFF
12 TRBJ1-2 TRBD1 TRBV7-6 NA TGTGCCAGCAGCTTGACAGGGAAAGGCTACACCTTC CASSLTGKGYTF
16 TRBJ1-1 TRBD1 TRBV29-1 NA TGCAGCGGGGGCCCCGGACAGGGATACTTGAACACTGAAGCTTTCTTT CSGGPGQGYLNTEAFF
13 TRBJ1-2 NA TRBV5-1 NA TGCGCCAGCAAACCAGATGTAAACTATGGCTACACCTTC CASKPDVNYGYTF
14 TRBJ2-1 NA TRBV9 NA TGTGCCAGCAGCGTAGTTCGGGTTAACAATGAGCAGTTCTTC CASSVVRVNNEQFF
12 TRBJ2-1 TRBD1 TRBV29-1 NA TGCAGCGTCTCAAGGGGGCGCAATGAGCAGTTCTTC CSVSRGRNEQFF